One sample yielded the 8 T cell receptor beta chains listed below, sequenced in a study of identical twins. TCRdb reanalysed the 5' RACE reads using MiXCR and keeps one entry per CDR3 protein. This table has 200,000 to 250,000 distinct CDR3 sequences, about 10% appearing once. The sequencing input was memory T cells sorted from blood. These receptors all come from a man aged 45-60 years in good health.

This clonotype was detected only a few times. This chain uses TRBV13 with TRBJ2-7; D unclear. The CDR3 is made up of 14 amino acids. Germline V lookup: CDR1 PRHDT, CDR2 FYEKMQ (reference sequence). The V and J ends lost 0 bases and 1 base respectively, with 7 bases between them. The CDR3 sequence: CASSLGQYSYEQYF. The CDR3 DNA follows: TGTGCCAGCAGCTTAGGACAGTATTCCTACGAGCAGTACTTC.

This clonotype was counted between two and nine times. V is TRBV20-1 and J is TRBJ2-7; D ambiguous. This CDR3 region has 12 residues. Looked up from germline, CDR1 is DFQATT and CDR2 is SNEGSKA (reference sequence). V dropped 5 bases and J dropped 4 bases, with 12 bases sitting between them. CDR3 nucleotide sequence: TGCAGTGCTCCCGATAAATCGTACGAGCAGTACTTC. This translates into CSAPDKSYEQYF.

The chain's CDR3 is CASSLRDRGPARHGYTF. Written as DNA, the CDR3 is TGTGCCAGCAGTCTCCGGGACAGGGGACCGGCAAGGCATGGCTACACCTTC. The rearrangement links TRBV27 to TRBJ1-2, with 10 positions matching TRBD1. Germline loops: CDR1 MNHEY, CDR2 SMNVEV (reference sequence). Trimming cost V 5 bases and J 6 bases; bases outside gene matches: 15. CDR3 length: 17 amino acids.

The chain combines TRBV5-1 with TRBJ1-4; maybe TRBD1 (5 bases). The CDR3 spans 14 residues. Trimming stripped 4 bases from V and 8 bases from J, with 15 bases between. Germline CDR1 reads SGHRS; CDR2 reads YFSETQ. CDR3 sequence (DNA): TGCGCCAGCAGCCCGGGGCCGTGGGAGGAAAAACTGTTTTTT. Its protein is CASSPGPWEEKLFF.

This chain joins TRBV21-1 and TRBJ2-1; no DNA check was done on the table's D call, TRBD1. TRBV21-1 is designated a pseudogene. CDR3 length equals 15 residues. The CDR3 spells CASSTRDRANNEQFF. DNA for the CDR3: TGTGCCAGCAGCACCCGGGACAGGGCGAACAATGAGCAGTTCTTC.

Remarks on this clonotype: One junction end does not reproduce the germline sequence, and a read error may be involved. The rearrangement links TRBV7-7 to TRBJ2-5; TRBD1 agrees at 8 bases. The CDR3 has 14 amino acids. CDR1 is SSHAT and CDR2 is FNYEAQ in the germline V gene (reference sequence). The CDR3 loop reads CASSLGQGSGAQYF. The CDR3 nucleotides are TGTGCTAGCAGCTTAGGACAGGGCTCCGGGGCCCAGTACTTC.

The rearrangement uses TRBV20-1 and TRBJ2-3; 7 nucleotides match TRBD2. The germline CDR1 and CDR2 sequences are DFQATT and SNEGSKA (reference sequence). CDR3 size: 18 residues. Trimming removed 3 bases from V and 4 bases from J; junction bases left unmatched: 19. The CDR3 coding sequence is TGCAGTGCTAGTCTCAAGGCGGGACTACCTTTAGGGGCAGATACGCAGTATTTT. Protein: CSASLKAGLPLGADTQYF.

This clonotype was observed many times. The CDR3: CASTLTSGGPPQYF. The CDR3, as DNA: TGTGCCAGCACCCTGACTAGCGGGGGGCCACCCCAGTACTTC. The J gene is TRBJ2-5, the V gene TRBV6-1; 13 bases fit TRBD2. The CDR3 loop spans 14 amino acids. CDR1 is MNHNS, CDR2 SASEGT, per germline. V gave up 7 bases and J gave up 9 bases; unmatched junction bases: 8.